This T cell receptor (beta chain) was sequenced in a study of vaccination and CD4 T cells after COVID-19 (dated 2022 in TCRdb). Notes on the research overall: SARS-CoV-2 positivity had been established in the convalescent patients by nasal swab PCR, and mild disease was recorded in several of these patients and severe disease in one. In the convalescent cohort there were six males and four females, among whom were two Hispanic individuals, seven Caucasians, two Asians and one multiracial person. Each participant got two doses of either the Pfizer-BioNTech BNT162b2 vaccine (n=8) or the Moderna mRNA-1273 vaccine (n=2). Post-COVID blood samples from convalescent patients were collected a median of roughly 100 days after diagnosis, with a range of 35 to 161 days. Post-vaccine blood samples were collected a median of about 72 days after the second vaccine dose, ranging from about 13 to 241 days. For stimulating the cultures, overlapping spike peptide pools were used, derived from SARS-CoV-2 as well as from the common cold coronaviruses HCoV-NL63, HCoV-OC43 and HCoV-229E. As controls, cultures received a CEFX viral epitope pool (the positive control), an HIV-1 Nef peptide pool (the negative control), or no peptide at all. The spike-specific CD4+ TCR repertoire was compared before and after mRNA vaccination in ten to eleven COVID-19 convalescent patients and several infection-naive healthy vaccine recipients.

Findings and caveats that apply to the study as a whole: Relatively few convalescent patients were included in the study, and early timepoints after natural infection were not analyzed. Among convalescent patients, a median roughly 90% of the SARS-CoV-2-reactive clones seen after vaccination appeared only after vaccination, which suggests priming specific to the vaccine. Although the median number of SARS-CoV-2-reactive clonotypes went up from roughly 19 after infection to some 38 after vaccination, the increase was not significant. Nearly all vaccine-specific clones in convalescent patients (304 of 307) were mono-reactive for SARS-CoV-2 spike rather than cross-reactive with common cold coronaviruses.

The library was generated by PCR. DNA from cultured CD4+ T cells underwent TCR sequencing with the Oncomine TCR Beta short-read assay at the Johns Hopkins FTIC core. Genomic DNA was extracted from the cultured CD4+ T cells with the QIAamp micro DNA kit. The Oncomine TCR Beta libraries from cultured CD4+ T cells were pooled using unique dual indexes and then sequenced on an Illumina iSeq 100. Under the source paper's analysis protocol: Non-productive sequences were filtered out, and CDR3s that did not start with C, did not end with F or W, or were shorter than 7 amino acids were discarded. The MANAFEST web application identified antigen-specific clonotypes by comparing peptide-stimulated wells against reference wells and other culture wells. For a clone to be called positive, the clone needed an FDR below 0.05, an odds ratio above 5, and a productive frequency above 0.1% in at least two of three replicate wells. A clonotype counted as cross-reactive if it showed significant expansion both in the SARS-CoV-2 spike wells and in at least one common cold coronavirus spike condition. Levenshtein distances (stringdist) and unrooted phylogenetic trees (ape) in R version 3.6.1 were used to assess CDR3 homology. TCRdb's own reprocessing of the public reads used fastp at Q25 and MiXCR and kept productive beta chains. CDR3 protein sequences are deduplicated, and each keeps its most common genes and DNA. These V and J calls originate from TCRdb's pipeline instead of the authors' own analysis. Counted in this sample were approximately 11,000 distinct CDR3 sequences; about 31% of them appeared once. 15% to 19% of the sample goes to the ten largest clones.

Counted from cysteine to phenylalanine, this CDR3 has 15 amino acids. The CDR3 DNA has 45 bases and is translated from base 1. From V the trimming removes 3 bases and from J it removes 7 bases, while the gene matches leave 7 bases of the junction unaccounted for. On this clonotype itself: The target of this receptor is not known. Per-base quality was not reported, and no clone a single base away is much larger than it.

Explained via the paper, the treatment or condition label denotes: roughly 10-day PBMC culture with coronavirus spike peptide pools or control peptides (ViraFEST assay). The ViraFEST assay, used in the study, expanded antigen-specific T cells with peptide pools and then identified the expanded clonotypes through TCR sequencing. The convalescent patients' positive SARS-CoV-2 PCR tests fell between March and December 2020, which was before the Alpha, Beta and Delta variants emerged in the United States. PBMCs were cultured at approximately 2.1 million per well in IMDM supplemented with roughly 5.2% human AB serum and 8.5 to 10 IU/ml IL-2, with approximately 10 ug/ml peptide pools added. Half of the culture medium was replaced with fresh IL-2-containing medium on days 3 and 7. After nine to eleven days of culture, CD4+ T cells were isolated by negative selection with the EasySep CD4+ T cell isolation kit. Ficoll-Paque Plus gradient centrifugation was used to isolate PBMCs from whole blood, and the isolated PBMCs were then either used fresh or cryopreserved at -140C. Triplicate wells were generally used for each culture condition.

This clonotype was obtained from a human donor who had recovered from COVID-19. The receptor chain draws on TRBV12-3 or TRBV12-4 and TRBJ2-2; a stretch of 8 junction bases matches TRBD2. Sample: CD4+ T cells from blood, cultured in vitro, taken after SARS-CoV-2 vaccination. The encoded CDR3 is CASSFAGGLGGELFF. DNA sequence: TGTGCCAGCAGTTTCGCGGGGGGATTGGGCGGGGAGCTGTTTTTT.